Detailed here is one T cell receptor (beta chain). The V gene lost 0 bases and the J gene lost 0 bases, with 5 bases spanning the gap. CDR3 length: 13 amino acids. Germline V gene data show CDR1 as GTSNPN and CDR2 as SVGIG (reference sequence). Semi-nested PCR with Nested Universal Primer A followed constant-region reverse priming of full-length variable regions. TCRdb redid the calling of the 5' RACE reads with MiXCR, one entry per CDR3 protein. The table includes fewer than 25,000 distinct CDR3 sequences, around 30% detected once. The sequence was collected from a female donor with breast cancer. The source material was tumor-infiltrating naive CD4+ T cells sorted from the breast tumor. As to subset: naive CD4+ T cells, CD4+CD45RA+CD25-. The rearrangement links TRBV30 to TRBJ1-1; D is undetermined. In nucleotides, the CDR3 is TGTGCCTGGAGTGTCACAGTGAACACTGAAGCTTTCTTT. Amino acids: CAWSVTVNTEAFF.